What follows is one TCR beta chain and its context. TCRdb re-analysed the 5' RACE reads in MiXCR, keeping a single row per CDR3 protein. The profile shows roughly 510,000 distinct CDR3 sequences, approximately 15% of them singletons. The CDR3 is made up of 17 amino acids. Germline V gives CDR1 SGHRS, CDR2 YFSETQ. The V gene lost 1 base and the J gene lost 1 base, with 16 bases spanning the gap. This sample is part of a study of T-cell memory formation after mild COVID-19. The rearrangement uses TRBV5-1 and TRBJ2-3, with D unclear. Sequences were obtained from PBMCs or a T cell subset sorted from them (not recorded which). The sequence was obtained from an adult woman who had mild COVID-19 (a few samples of this study predate the infection). Cell type and time point are not known. The DNA for the CDR3 is TGCGCCAGCAGCTTGTTTGGTGAAGGGATGCGCACAGATACGCAGTATTTT. Its protein product is CASSLFGEGMRTDTQYF.